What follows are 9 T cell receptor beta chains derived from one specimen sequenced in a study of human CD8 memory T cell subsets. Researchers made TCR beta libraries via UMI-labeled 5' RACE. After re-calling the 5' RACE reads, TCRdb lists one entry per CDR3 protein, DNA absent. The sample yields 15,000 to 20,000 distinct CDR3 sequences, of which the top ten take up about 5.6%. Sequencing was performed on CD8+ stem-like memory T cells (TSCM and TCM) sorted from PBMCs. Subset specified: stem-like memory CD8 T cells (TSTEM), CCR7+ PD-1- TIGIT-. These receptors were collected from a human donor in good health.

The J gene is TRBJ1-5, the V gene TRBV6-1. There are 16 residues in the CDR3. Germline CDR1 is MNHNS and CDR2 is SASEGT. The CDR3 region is CASSVEATYSNQPQHF.

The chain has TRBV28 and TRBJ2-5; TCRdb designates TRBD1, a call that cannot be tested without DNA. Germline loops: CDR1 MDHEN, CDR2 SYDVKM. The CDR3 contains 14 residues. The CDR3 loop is CASSLWTAQETQYF.

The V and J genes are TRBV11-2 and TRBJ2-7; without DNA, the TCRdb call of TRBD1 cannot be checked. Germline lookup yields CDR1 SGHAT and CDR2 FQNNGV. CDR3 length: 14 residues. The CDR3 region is CASSFLDREDEQYF.

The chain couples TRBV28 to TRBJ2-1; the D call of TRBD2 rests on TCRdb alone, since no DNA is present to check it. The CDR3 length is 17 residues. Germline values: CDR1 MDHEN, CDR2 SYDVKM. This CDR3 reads CASTFLVLAGGNNEQFF.

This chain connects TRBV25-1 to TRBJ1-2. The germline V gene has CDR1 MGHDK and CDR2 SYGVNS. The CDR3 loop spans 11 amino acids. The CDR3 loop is CASSANIGYTF.

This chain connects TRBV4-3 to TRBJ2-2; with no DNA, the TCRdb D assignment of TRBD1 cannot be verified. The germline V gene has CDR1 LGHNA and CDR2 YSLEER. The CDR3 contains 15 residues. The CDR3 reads CASSQERQGAGELFF.

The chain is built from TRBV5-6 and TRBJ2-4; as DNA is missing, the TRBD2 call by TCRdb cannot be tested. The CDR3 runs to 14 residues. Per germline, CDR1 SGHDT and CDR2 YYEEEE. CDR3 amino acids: CASSLAEEGNIQYF.

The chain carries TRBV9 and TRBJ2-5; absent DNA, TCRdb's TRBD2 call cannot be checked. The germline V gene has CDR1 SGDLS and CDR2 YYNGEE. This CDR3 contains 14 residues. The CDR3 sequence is CASSGSGGQETQYF. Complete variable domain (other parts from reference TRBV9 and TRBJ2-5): DSGVTQTPKHLITATGQRVTLRCSPRSGDLSVYWYQQSLDQGLQFLIQYYNGEERAKGNILERFSAQQFPDLHSELNLSSLELGDSALYFCASSGSGGQETQYFGPGTRLLVL.

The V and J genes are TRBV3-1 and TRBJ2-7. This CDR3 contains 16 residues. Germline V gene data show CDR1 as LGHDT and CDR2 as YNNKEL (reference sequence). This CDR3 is CASSQEDGLLGYEQYF.